The 17 T cell receptor beta chains presented below share a single source sample, sequenced in a study of shared clonotypes between healthy human individuals (dated by TCRdb to between 2020 and 2021). Library method: the immunoSEQ multiplex PCR assay. TCRdb mirrors the immuneACCESS table, restricted to in-frame sequences. Some clones are absent from its copies; in checked studies, under half trace to an unresolved V gene, and the reason for the others is unknown. The sample yields approximately 350,000 clones; around 72% were counted once. Jointly, the top ten make up approximately 10% of the sample. Sequenced input: memory CD4+ T cells sorted from blood. This specimen's cell subset or site label, per the study, means: CD45RA-negative fraction. The receptors originated from a man aged 25-45 years in good health.

This chain links TRBV28 with TRBJ2-2; D gene ambiguous. Germline V CDR1 and CDR2: MDHEN, SYDVKM. There are 13 residues in the CDR3. Trimming shortened V by 2 bases and J by 1 base, and 2 bases separated the two germline ends. Here the CDR3 DNA reads TGTGCCAGCAGTTTAGGGAACACCGGGGAGCTGTTTTTT. Protein sequence: CASSLGNTGELFF.

On this clone itself: A much larger clone sits a single nucleotide away, making a read error possible. The sample holds other DNA sequences that translate to the same CDR3. The chain recombines TRBV14 with TRBJ2-7; D is unresolved. The V end lost 2 bases, the J end lost 5 bases, and 10 bases lay between the germline ends. The CDR3 consists of 13 residues. Germline CDR1 SGHDN, CDR2 FVKESK. CDR3 residues: CASSQILAHEQYF. The CDR3 nucleotides read TGTGCCAGCAGCCAAATTTTAGCCCACGAGCAGTACTTC.

J is TRBJ2-1 and V is TRBV6-5, with D possibly TRBD1 on 6 matching bases. The V and J ends lost 6 bases and 4 bases respectively, with 16 bases between them. This CDR3 has 15 amino acids. Germline CDR1 and CDR2: MNHEY and SVGAGI. CDR3 protein: CASRPDRTLYNEQFF. Written as DNA, the CDR3 is TGTGCCAGCAGACCCGACAGGACCCTGTACAATGAGCAGTTCTTC.

The V call is TRBV4-3, the J call TRBJ2-1; D not certain. V lost 0 bases to trimming and J lost 0 bases, with 6 bases between them. This CDR3 contains 15 residues. The germline CDR1 and CDR2 sequences are LGHNA and YSLEER. The CDR3 DNA follows: TGCGCCAGCAGCCAAGATGATAGCTCCTACAATGAGCAGTTCTTC. Translation: CASSQDDSSYNEQFF.

The chain recombines TRBV5-1 with TRBJ2-5; no definite D call. Trimming shortened V by 1 base and J by 2 bases, and 9 bases separated the two germline ends. CDR1 SGHRS and CDR2 YFSETQ come from the germline V gene. The CDR3 consists of 14 residues. The CDR3 bases are TGCGCCAGCAGCTTGATGGGCACGCAAGAGACCCAGTACTTC. It translates to CASSLMGTQETQYF.

This clone was seen more than once but under ten times. The chain uses TRBV27 and TRBJ2-7, with TRBD2 as a possible D gene (6 bases). Germline V gene lookup returns CDR1 MNHEY and CDR2 SMNVEV (reference sequence). This CDR3 is built from 17 residues. V was trimmed by 2 bases and J by 0 bases, leaving 17 bases between them. This CDR3 is CASSLVPVGGDSYEQYF. CDR3 coding DNA: TGTGCCAGCAGTTTAGTTCCAGTCGGCGGGGACTCCTACGAGCAGTACTTC.

V gene TRBV28 combines with J gene TRBJ2-2, with 12 bases fitting TRBD2. V lost 7 bases and J lost 6; bases outside the gene matches: 6. This CDR3 has 15 residues. The germline gives CDR1 MDHEN, CDR2 SYDVKM. CDR3 DNA sequence: TGTGCCAGCACGGGACTAGCGGGCCCCGCCGGGGAGCTGTTTTTT. Translating it yields CASTGLAGPAGELFF.

CDR3 sequence (DNA): TGTGCCAGCAGTTTAATCGGGAACACTGAAGCTTTCTTT. Translating it yields CASSLIGNTEAFF. V and J are TRBV6-5 and TRBJ1-1; D is uncertain. CDR1 is MNHEY and CDR2 is SVGAGI in the germline V gene. Between the trimmed V and J ends, which lost 4 bases and 1 base, there was a span of 7 bases. The CDR3 consists of 13 residues.

J is TRBJ2-1 and V is TRBV5-4, with D unclear. Germline V CDR1 and CDR2: SGHNT, YYREEE (reference sequence). V shed 4 bases and J shed 5 bases, with 13 bases lying between them. The CDR3 has 14 residues. CDR3 sequence (DNA): TGTGCCAGCAGCCCCCAAGGACCCAACAATGAGCAGTTCTTC. Its protein product is CASSPQGPNNEQFF. The entire variable domain, with the rest obtained from reference TRBV5-4 and TRBJ2-1, is as follows: ETGVTQSPTHLIKTRGQQVTLRCSSQSGHNTVSWYQQALGQGPQFIFQYYREEENGRGNFPPRFSGLQFPNYSSELNVNALELDDSALYLCASSPQGPNNEQFFGPGTRLTVL.

The J gene is TRBJ2-1, the V gene TRBV5-4; D is unresolved. The germline V gene has CDR1 SGHNT and CDR2 YYREEE (reference sequence). Trimming stripped 2 bases from V and 6 bases from J, with 9 bases between. CDR3 length: 13 residues. CDR3 residues: CASSLIQLNEQFF. The CDR3 DNA reads as TGTGCCAGCAGCTTAATACAGCTCAATGAGCAGTTCTTC.

The chain has TRBV5-4 and TRBJ2-7; D is ambiguous. Germline CDR1 is SGHNT and CDR2 is YYREEE (reference sequence). With 2 bases removed from V and 0 bases from J, the gap between germline ends came to 6 bases. The CDR3 is 13 residues long. The CDR3 spells CASSLQNSYEQYF. The CDR3 DNA follows: TGTGCCAGCAGCTTACAGAACTCCTACGAGCAGTACTTC.

This clone was seen once. The CDR3 spells CASSVGGLAYEQFF. CDR3 in DNA: TGTGCCAGCAGCGTAGGTGGACTAGCATATGAGCAGTTCTTC. This sequence joins TRBV9 and TRBJ2-1, with 8 bases identical to TRBD2. Per germline, CDR1 SGDLS and CDR2 YYNGEE. This CDR3 is 14 amino acids long. Trimming removed 0 bases from V and 8 bases from J; junction bases left unmatched: 4.

The V and J genes are TRBV5-1 and TRBJ2-5; the match to TRBD1 covers 7 bases. The CDR3 consists of 14 residues. V dropped 3 bases and J dropped 5; count of bases not matched to a gene: 7. Germline CDR1 is SGHRS and CDR2 is YFSETQ. Here the CDR3 reads CASSSRQGSETQYF. The CDR3 DNA sequence: TGCGCCAGCAGCTCCAGACAGGGTTCGGAGACCCAGTACTTC.

Regarding this clone: A much larger clone differs from this one at a single base, so this may be a read error. This same CDR3 is encoded by further DNA sequences in the sample. The chain carries TRBV11-2 and TRBJ1-1; D ambiguous. CDR3 size: 13 residues. Between the trimmed V and J ends, which lost 2 bases and 2 bases, there was a span of 6 bases. The germline V gene encodes CDR1 SGHAT and CDR2 FQNNGV. CDR3 coding DNA: TGTGCCAGCAGCTTAAGGGAAAACACTGAAGCTTTCTTT. This codes for CASSLRENTEAFF.

V and J are TRBV28 and TRBJ2-7, with a weak D call TRBD2 (6 bases). The CDR3 covers 14 residues. Deletions cut 9 bases from V and 2 bases from J, with 17 bases between. In germline, CDR1 is MDHEN, CDR2 SYDVKM. The CDR3 DNA reads as TGTGCCAGTAGTCAGTCGGGAGACCCCTACGAGCAGTACTTC. The encoded protein is CASSQSGDPYEQYF.

This clone was recorded only once. The chain has TRBV19 and TRBJ2-7; TRBD2 aligns across 7 bases. The CDR3 spans 12 residues. Germline V lookup: CDR1 LNHDA, CDR2 SQIVND (reference sequence). Germline trimming cut 6 bases from V and 12 bases from J; bases unmatched to any gene: 11. The CDR3 sequence: CASREGAGALYF. In nucleotides, the CDR3 is TGTGCCAGTAGGGAGGGCGCGGGAGCTTTGTACTTC.

The chain uses TRBV7-2 and TRBJ2-2; the D gene is possibly TRBD1 (6 bases). CDR3 size: 15 residues. Germline CDR1 and CDR2: SGHTA and FQGNSA. The V and J ends lost 6 bases and 5 bases respectively, with 16 bases between them. CDR3 region: CASRSQGRRTGELFF. DNA of the CDR3: TGTGCCAGCAGATCACAGGGTAGGAGGACCGGGGAGCTGTTTTTT.